A selection of T cell receptor beta chains follows, all from one sample in a study of T cells after yellow fever vaccination. A single record per CDR3 protein comes from TCRdb applying MiXCR to the 5' RACE reads. This table has around 350,000 distinct CDR3 sequences, 11% appearing once. The sequencing here drew on PBMCs, taken on the day of the first yellow fever vaccination. The receptors originated from a man aged 18 to 35 who received the YFV17D yellow fever vaccine. The CDR3 runs from the conserved cysteine through the conserved F or W. A D gene is named only where the DNA matches it firmly. Some rows have no size entry. The others give once, few or many, or a class for an expanded clone.

J | D | size | V | CDR3 | DNA
TRBJ2-3 | NA | NA | TRBV28 | CASSQRGDTQYF | TGTGCCAGCAGCCAGAGGGGAGATACGCAGTATTTT
TRBJ1-4 | TRBD1 | few | TRBV25-1 | CASSAGQGRWLFF | TGTGCCAGCAGCGCCGGACAGGGGAGGTGGCTGTTTTTT
TRBJ2-1 | TRBD1 | many | TRBV5-1 | CASTTGTGDYNEQFF | TGCGCCAGCACAACCGGGACAGGGGATTACAATGAGCAGTTCTTC
TRBJ2-2 | NA | NA | TRBV3-1 | CASSQDRRELFF | TGTGCCAGCAGCCAGGACAGAAGGGAGCTGTTTTTT
TRBJ2-5 | TRBD1 | many | TRBV27 | CASSWDRGHQETQYF | TGTGCCAGCAGTTGGGACAGGGGGCACCAAGAGACCCAGTACTTC
TRBJ2-7 | NA | NA | TRBV7-2 | CASSLYGREQYF | TGTGCCAGCAGCTTATATGGGCGCGAGCAGTACTTC
TRBJ1-5 | TRBD1 | NA | TRBV6-2/TRBV6-3 | CASSYPPQGARQPQHF | TGTGCCAGCAGTTACCCCCCACAGGGGGCACGGCAGCCCCAGCATTTT
TRBJ2-1 | TRBD2 | NA | TRBV6-4 | CASSYSGGSSSYNEQFF | TGTGCCAGCAGTTATAGCGGGGGCTCCAGCTCCTACAATGAGCAGTTCTTC
TRBJ1-3 | NA | NA | TRBV10-3 | CAITPGGSSGNTIYF | TGTGCCATCACCCCCGGGGGCAGCTCTGGAAACACCATATATTTT
TRBJ2-7 | NA | few | TRBV4-3 | CASSHLAGHHPRYEQYF | TGCGCCAGCAGCCATTTGGCGGGACACCACCCTCGCTACGAGCAGTACTTC
TRBJ1-1 | TRBD1 | NA | TRBV9 | CASSVDRGANTEAFF | TGTGCCAGCAGCGTAGACAGGGGGGCGAACACTGAAGCTTTCTTT
TRBJ2-5 | TRBD1 | few | TRBV5-1 | CASSTRQGLETQYF | TGCGCCAGCAGCACCAGACAGGGGTTAGAGACCCAGTACTTC
TRBJ2-1 | NA | many | TRBV4-3 | CASSQERYNEQFF | TGCGCCAGCAGCCAAGAGAGATACAATGAGCAGTTCTTC
TRBJ2-7 | TRBD2 | few | TRBV13 | CASSLASGAYEQYF | TGTGCCAGCAGCTTAGCTAGCGGGGCTTACGAGCAGTACTTC
TRBJ2-5 | NA | few | TRBV18 | CASWRVQETQYF | TGTGCCAGCTGGAGGGTTCAAGAGACCCAGTACTTC
TRBJ2-3 | NA | once | TRBV20-1 | CSANRPLGDSTDTQYF | TGCAGTGCTAACCGTCCTCTAGGGGATAGCACAGATACGCAGTATTTT
TRBJ2-3 | NA | many | TRBV20-1 | CSARVRNQDTQYF | TGCAGTGCTAGGGTCAGGAACCAAGATACGCAGTATTTT
TRBJ1-6 | NA | NA | TRBV3-1 | CASSQDLWSPLHF | TGTGCCAGCAGCCAAGATCTTTGGTCACCCCTCCACTTT
TRBJ2-3 | TRBD2 | NA | TRBV5-5 | CASSWGVSGGLTDTQYF | TGTGCCAGCAGCTGGGGTGTAAGCGGGGGCCTCACAGATACGCAGTATTTT
TRBJ2-1 | TRBD2 | few | TRBV19 | CASSIGEGGGVNEQFF | TGTGCCAGTAGTATAGGAGAAGGCGGGGGGGTCAATGAGCAGTTCTTC
TRBJ2-7 | NA | NA | TRBV5-4 | CASSPPSGADYEQYF | TGTGCCAGCAGCCCCCCCTCAGGGGCGGATTACGAGCAGTACTTC
TRBJ2-1 | NA | few | TRBV20-1 | CSARAPTQGEQFF | TGCAGTGCTAGAGCTCCCACACAGGGAGAGCAGTTCTTC
TRBJ1-6 | NA | few | TRBV25-1 | CASSEGGRNSPLHF | TGTGCCAGCAGTGAAGGAGGGAGGAATTCACCCCTCCACTTT
TRBJ2-7 | NA | few | TRBV7-9 | CASSFGLEQYF | TGTGCCAGCAGCTTTGGTTTGGAGCAGTACTTC
TRBJ2-5 | NA | NA | TRBV15 | CATSMYFSLAETQYF | TGTGCCACCAGCATGTATTTTTCCTTAGCGGAGACCCAGTACTTC
TRBJ2-7 | NA | few | TRBV6-2/TRBV6-3 | CASSSGEEAHEQYF | TGTGCCAGCAGCTCGGGAGAGGAGGCCCACGAGCAGTACTTC
TRBJ2-3 | NA | NA | TRBV20-1 | CSAGTLKATDTQYF | TGCAGTGCTGGGACACTTAAAGCCACAGATACGCAGTATTTT
TRBJ1-2 | TRBD1 | few | TRBV4-3 | CASSLFRGKDAGYTF | TGCGCCAGCAGCCTCTTCAGGGGGAAAGATGCTGGCTACACCTTC
TRBJ2-1 | TRBD1 | NA | TRBV5-5 | CASSFYPGQVIYEQFF | TGTGCCAGCAGCTTTTACCCGGGACAGGTGATCTATGAGCAGTTCTTC
TRBJ1-1 | NA | NA | TRBV6-2/TRBV6-3 | CASSYAWNTEAFF | TGTGCCAGCAGTTACGCCTGGAACACTGAAGCTTTCTTT
TRBJ1-1 | NA | NA | TRBV9 | CASRPFEWGGTEAFF | TGTGCCAGCAGACCATTTGAGTGGGGTGGGACTGAAGCTTTCTTT
TRBJ2-5 | NA | NA | TRBV7-2 | CASSLVWLNQETQYF | TGTGCCAGCAGCTTAGTGTGGCTCAATCAAGAGACCCAGTACTTC
TRBJ2-4 | NA | many | TRBV7-6 | CASSPLKGRVTAGAKNIQYF | TGTGCCAGCAGCCCGCTTAAGGGGCGGGTCACAGCAGGAGCCAAAAACATTCAGTACTTC
TRBJ2-7 | NA | NA | TRBV18 | CASSPGDIESYEQYF | TGTGCCAGCTCACCGGGAGACATAGAGTCCTACGAGCAGTACTTC
TRBJ2-3 | NA | few | TRBV3-1 | CASSGTVRDTDTQYF | TGTGCCAGCAGCGGAACGGTCAGAGACACAGATACGCAGTATTTT
TRBJ2-2 | TRBD1 | NA | TRBV6-5 | CASSSHRGKGGELFF | TGTGCCAGCAGTTCTCACAGGGGGAAGGGCGGGGAGCTGTTTTTT
TRBJ2-2 | NA | few | TRBV3-1 | CASSQQVTGELFF | TGTGCCAGCAGCCAACAGGTCACCGGGGAGCTGTTTTTT
TRBJ2-5 | NA | few | TRBV7-3 | CASSLTGSLEWETQYF | TGTGCCAGCAGCTTAACGGGTAGTCTAGAGTGGGAGACCCAGTACTTC
TRBJ1-1 | TRBD1 | many | TRBV7-8 | CASRKRVGGDNTEAFF | TGTGCCAGCAGAAAACGCGTAGGGGGCGATAACACTGAAGCTTTCTTT
TRBJ2-3 | NA | many | TRBV18 | CASSPTGTDTQYF | TGTGCCAGCAGCCCGACTGGCACAGATACGCAGTATTTT
TRBJ2-5 | TRBD2 | few | TRBV4-3 | CASSQDRGGGVETQYF | TGCGCCAGCAGCCAAGATCGGGGGGGCGGTGTAGAGACCCAGTACTTC